Described below is a single T cell receptor beta chain sequence and its context. Its antigen is not known. The data derive from a study of Graves' ophthalmopathy and Graves' hyperthyroidism. Overall study results and limits: Most expanded clonotypes in thyroid above 0.001 frequency also showed up in blood.

The trim removed 5 bases at V and 7 bases at J, leaving 4 bases unmatched. The CDR3 spans 14 residues. From germline, CDR1 is SGHRS and CDR2 YFSETQ. RNA transcripts yielded amplified TCR beta CDR3 regions. A first-round RT-PCR used HTBI primers, followed by a second-round multiplex PCR. TCRdb re-derived calls from the multiplex PCR reads in MiXCR, one entry per CDR3 protein. This sample has approximately 700,000 distinct CDR3 sequences, with about 44% found just once. Ophthalmopathy donors' eye disease showed moderate-to-severe activity, CAS of at least 3, NOSPECS of at least 4 and duration under 3 months.

This sequence was found in an adult man with Graves' ophthalmopathy. Sequences were obtained from peripheral blood. The chain couples TRBV5-1 to TRBJ1-4, with 11 bases that match TRBD1. The CDR3 nucleotides are TGCGCCAGCAGGTCCGGGACAGGGGGTGAAAAACTGTTTTTT. This codes for CASRSGTGGEKLFF.